This T cell receptor (beta chain) was retrieved from a study of blood T cell repertoires in COVID-19 (dated by TCRdb to 2020 to 2021). With regard to the full study: Collaborator samples came from the United States, Italy and Spain and covered acute and convalescent phases of COVID-19. The prospective study material was composed of cDNA or gDNA derived from T cells, B-cell-depleted T cells, or PBMCs. Deeply sampled blood TCRbeta repertoires from subjects exposed to, actively infected with, or recovered from COVID-19 were included in the dataset. The repertoires were released in a freely available public database meant as a resource for research on the immune response to SARS-CoV-2. Samples were obtained from the ongoing ImmuneRACE study (first 160 participants) and from 1,254 subjects provided by 6 global collaborators. A de-identified subject ID, COVID-19 status, age in years and sex were almost always included in the sample metadata. HLA class I and class II types, where available, came from metadata supplied by the sample provider rather than from assay-based typing. Paper-wide results and their limitations: Clinical and demographic metadata were provided uncurated, with the amount varying by source and participant.

A note on this clone: Its binding antigen is unknown. No base qualities exist here, and no much larger clone lies one base off it.

The immunoSEQ Assay, a bias-controlled multiplex PCR, was used to amplify TCRbeta CDR3 regions from genomic DNA. For the original study's pipeline: The number of nucleated cells in each sample was estimated by amplification of reference gene primers within the assay. Sequence reads were collapsed and filtered to measure the absolute abundance of every unique TCRbeta CDR3 rearrangement. For each sample, productive Simpson clonality was calculated by taking the square root of Simpson's diversity index across productive rearrangements. Imported from immuneACCESS, the table was reduced by TCRdb to in-frame sequences with V and J called. These copies leave out some clones; in studies compared against another copy, an unresolved V gene accounts for under half, and the cause of the remainder is not known. V, J and clone size reflect that table, while D and trimming were determined from the DNA. The table for this sample lists some 70,000 clones; almost 90% of them were counted only once. The top ten clones comprise 4% to 6.5% of the sample.

Collaborating institutions collected whole blood in K2EDTA tubes following their own protocols. For TCRbeta analysis, collaborators shipped samples in one of three forms: frozen whole blood, isolated PBMCs, or DNA extracted from either of those sample types. V gives up 8 bases and J gives up 2 bases, and the segment between their germline ends measures 13 bases. CDR1 SQVTM and CDR2 ANQGSEA were looked up in the germline V gene. The CDR3 runs 13 residues from the cysteine to the phenylalanine. The entry retains the CDR3 DNA only, 39 bases that are in frame from base 1. The sequenced sample consisted of peripheral blood. The clonotype comes from a man in his forties or fifties with acute or convalescent COVID-19. Recombination connected TRBV29-1 to TRBJ2-1; the best D guess is TRBD2, with 6 bases matching. The CDR3 in this case is CSLGTSTYNEQFF. Read as DNA, the sequence is TGCAGCTTGGGGACTTCGACCTACAATGAGCAGTTCTTC.